This note documents a single TCR beta chain sequence. The method was immunoSEQ multiplex PCR; TCRdb's version includes in-frame clones alone and lacks a portion of them. This sample has about 52,000 clones, with 90% to 95% found just once. This specimen belongs to a study of control samples from healthy donors and cancer patients. V dropped 2 bases and J dropped 3 bases, with 9 bases sitting between them. Germline assignment: CDR1 MNHNY and CDR2 SVGAGI (reference sequence). The CDR3 has 14 amino acids. Material: blood. The chain joins TRBV6-6 to TRBJ2-3; weak D call: TRBD2 (6 bases). The sequence was collected from a man aged 25 to 40 in good health. CDR3 sequence: CASSYPAGTDTQYF. The CDR3 coding sequence is TGTGCCAGCAGTTACCCCGCGGGAACAGATACGCAGTATTTT.